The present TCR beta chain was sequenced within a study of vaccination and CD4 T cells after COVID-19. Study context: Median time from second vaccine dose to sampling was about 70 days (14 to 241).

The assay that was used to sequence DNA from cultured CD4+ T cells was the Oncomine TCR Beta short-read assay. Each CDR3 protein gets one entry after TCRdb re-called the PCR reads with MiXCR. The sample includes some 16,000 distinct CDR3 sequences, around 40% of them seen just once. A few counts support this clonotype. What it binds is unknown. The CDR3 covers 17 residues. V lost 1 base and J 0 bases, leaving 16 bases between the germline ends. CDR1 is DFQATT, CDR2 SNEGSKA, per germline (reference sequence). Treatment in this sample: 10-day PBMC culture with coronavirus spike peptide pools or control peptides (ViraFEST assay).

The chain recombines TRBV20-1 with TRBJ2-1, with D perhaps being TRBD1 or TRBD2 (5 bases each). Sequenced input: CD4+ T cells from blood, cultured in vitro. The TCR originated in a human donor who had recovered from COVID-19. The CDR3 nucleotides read TGCAGTGCTAGAGGATGGAGAGGGGAAAGCTCCTACAATGAGCAGTTCTTC. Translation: CSARGWRGESSYNEQFF.